Listed below are T cell receptor beta chains from one sample, sequenced in a study of human T cells and chemical hapten exposure. MiXCR, run by TCRdb on the RACE reads, gives a single entry per CDR3 protein. The table shows tens of thousands of distinct CDR3 sequences, with 25% to 40% occurring only once. Source: whole blood, taken in connection with sensitization to the hapten diphenylcyclopropenone (DPC). The receptors stem from a man aged 40-55 years with alopecia areata. Some clones in this sample may be carry-over from other donors' samples. Both conserved end residues are part of each CDR3. The order of the fields is J gene, D gene, V gene, clone size, CDR3 protein. A D gene is named only where the DNA matches it firmly. Clone size, where shown, is once, few, many, or a class for clones that have expanded.

j_call: TRBJ2-5; d_call: .; v_call: TRBV15; clone_size: .; cdr3_aa: CATSRGVGGSGTQETQYF
j_call: TRBJ1-1; d_call: .; v_call: TRBV12-3/TRBV12-4; clone_size: .; cdr3_aa: CASSFFRANTEAFF
j_call: TRBJ1-5; d_call: TRBD1; v_call: TRBV2; clone_size: .; cdr3_aa: CASSVTGGGQPQHF
j_call: TRBJ2-6; d_call: .; v_call: TRBV2; clone_size: .; cdr3_aa: CASSVHGGPGANVLTF
j_call: TRBJ1-1; d_call: .; v_call: TRBV20-1; clone_size: .; cdr3_aa: CSARVPGGSHNTEAFF
j_call: TRBJ1-1; d_call: .; v_call: TRBV7-9; clone_size: .; cdr3_aa: CASSLEAGRRTEAFF
j_call: TRBJ1-5; d_call: .; v_call: TRBV5-1; clone_size: few; cdr3_aa: CASSLAGSPNQPQHF
j_call: TRBJ1-2; d_call: .; v_call: TRBV18; clone_size: few; cdr3_aa: CASSPDTNYGYTF
j_call: TRBJ2-3; d_call: .; v_call: TRBV27; clone_size: .; cdr3_aa: CASSFAATDTQYF
j_call: TRBJ2-1; d_call: .; v_call: TRBV12-3/TRBV12-4; clone_size: few; cdr3_aa: CASSLSGLARNEQFF
j_call: TRBJ2-7; d_call: .; v_call: TRBV28; clone_size: .; cdr3_aa: CASGDTTYEQYF
j_call: TRBJ2-6; d_call: TRBD2; v_call: TRBV3-1; clone_size: .; cdr3_aa: CASSPSGPSSGANVLTF